Listed below are T cell receptor beta chains from one sample, sequenced in a study of cytotoxic CD8 clonotypes in ibrutinib-treated CLL. Assay: immunoSEQ multiplex PCR; the TCRdb copy retains only in-frame clones and omits some. The sample records 16,000 or so clones, 68% being singletons. The sequencing used PBMCs, collected before ibrutinib treatment. These receptors were obtained from a human donor with chronic lymphocytic leukemia. The CDR3 runs from the conserved cysteine through the conserved F or W. The D gene is left open where the match is weak.

j_call: TRBJ2-3
d_call: TRBD1
v_call: TRBV6-1
cdr3_aa: CASRWTGITDTQYF

j_call: TRBJ1-2
d_call: TRBD1
v_call: TRBV29-1
cdr3_aa: CSDETGLGYTF

j_call: TRBJ2-2
d_call: -
v_call: TRBV6-5
cdr3_aa: CASSYRGTGELFF

j_call: TRBJ1-6
d_call: -
v_call: TRBV9
cdr3_aa: CASSVALNSPLHF

j_call: TRBJ1-6
d_call: -
v_call: TRBV6-5
cdr3_aa: CATSENSPLHF

j_call: TRBJ2-7
d_call: TRBD1
v_call: TRBV28
cdr3_aa: CASKDNRGYEQYF

j_call: TRBJ2-1
d_call: -
v_call: TRBV5-6
cdr3_aa: CASSLPPGTSYNEQFF

j_call: TRBJ2-6
d_call: -
v_call: TRBV10-3
cdr3_aa: CAISGQLTSGANVLTF

j_call: TRBJ1-1
d_call: -
v_call: TRBV10-3
cdr3_aa: CAISEFHLDTEAFF

j_call: TRBJ2-2
d_call: TRBD1
v_call: TRBV19
cdr3_aa: CASSKDRSRGTGELFF

j_call: TRBJ2-7
d_call: TRBD1
v_call: TRBV5-6
cdr3_aa: CASTWDRGGYEQYF

j_call: TRBJ1-6
d_call: TRBD1
v_call: TRBV19
cdr3_aa: CASSRGGGNIISPLHF

j_call: TRBJ1-5
d_call: TRBD1
v_call: TRBV28
cdr3_aa: CASSLKGGGDQPQHF

j_call: TRBJ2-3
d_call: TRBD2
v_call: TRBV5-1
cdr3_aa: CASSFVAGGPFDTQYF

j_call: TRBJ1-2
d_call: -
v_call: TRBV5-1
cdr3_aa: CASSSTTGSGSGGYTF

j_call: TRBJ2-5
d_call: -
v_call: TRBV2
cdr3_aa: CASTAIGETQYF

j_call: TRBJ1-1
d_call: -
v_call: TRBV6-1
cdr3_aa: CASSERGSRANTEAFF

j_call: TRBJ2-7
d_call: -
v_call: TRBV14
cdr3_aa: CASSPLGGDEQYF

j_call: TRBJ2-7
d_call: TRBD1
v_call: TRBV7-3
cdr3_aa: CASSSTGQPSYEQYF

j_call: TRBJ2-2
d_call: -
v_call: TRBV5-6
cdr3_aa: CASSLVGLSHTGELFF

j_call: TRBJ1-1
d_call: -
v_call: TRBV7-9
cdr3_aa: CASSLDRWNTEAFF

j_call: TRBJ2-2
d_call: -
v_call: TRBV27
cdr3_aa: CASSFQASFTGELFF

j_call: TRBJ2-3
d_call: TRBD1
v_call: TRBV6-6
cdr3_aa: CASRNTGVVADTQYF

j_call: TRBJ2-5
d_call: TRBD1
v_call: TRBV4-3
cdr3_aa: CASSQDLLTGGYMRGLQETQYF

j_call: TRBJ2-3
d_call: TRBD2
v_call: TRBV19
cdr3_aa: CASSMGLAGGDTQYF

j_call: TRBJ2-3
d_call: -
v_call: TRBV18
cdr3_aa: CASSSRDTDTQYF

j_call: TRBJ1-6
d_call: -
v_call: TRBV27
cdr3_aa: CASSSRETPWAPLHF

j_call: TRBJ2-7
d_call: TRBD1
v_call: TRBV6-6
cdr3_aa: CASRQRQGVTYEQYF

j_call: TRBJ2-2
d_call: TRBD2
v_call: TRBV11-2
cdr3_aa: CASSLGRGTKMGELFF

j_call: TRBJ1-2
d_call: -
v_call: TRBV6-5
cdr3_aa: CASSTQGYGYTF

j_call: TRBJ1-4
d_call: TRBD1
v_call: TRBV27
cdr3_aa: CASKKEGASLNEKLFF

j_call: TRBJ2-1
d_call: TRBD1
v_call: TRBV11-3
cdr3_aa: CASSLEDRGNNEQFF

j_call: TRBJ2-7
d_call: TRBD1
v_call: TRBV29-1
cdr3_aa: CSVDGQGVDEQYF

j_call: TRBJ1-2
d_call: TRBD1
v_call: TRBV19
cdr3_aa: CASKGTGVKGYTF

j_call: TRBJ2-5
d_call: -
v_call: TRBV5-4
cdr3_aa: CASSFLAGYETQYF

j_call: TRBJ1-1
d_call: TRBD1
v_call: TRBV30
cdr3_aa: CAGQGWNTEAFF

j_call: TRBJ1-6
d_call: TRBD1
v_call: TRBV14
cdr3_aa: CASSPGQGRGSSYNSPLHF

j_call: TRBJ1-1
d_call: -
v_call: TRBV5-1
cdr3_aa: CASSFQGVRGTNTEAFF

j_call: TRBJ2-1
d_call: TRBD2
v_call: TRBV25-1
cdr3_aa: CASSGWEGSRSYNEQFF

j_call: TRBJ1-6
d_call: -
v_call: TRBV5-6
cdr3_aa: CASRMGPGMDNSPLHF

j_call: TRBJ2-2
d_call: TRBD2
v_call: TRBV5-1
cdr3_aa: CASSLAGGTGELFF

j_call: TRBJ2-7
d_call: TRBD2
v_call: TRBV19
cdr3_aa: CASSSGGPHYEQYF

j_call: TRBJ1-5
d_call: -
v_call: TRBV19
cdr3_aa: CASSILDSNQPQHF

j_call: TRBJ2-1
d_call: -
v_call: TRBV4-2
cdr3_aa: CASSDNRQVPHNEQFF

j_call: TRBJ2-5
d_call: TRBD1
v_call: TRBV6-5
cdr3_aa: CASTRDSTQETQYF

j_call: TRBJ2-3
d_call: -
v_call: TRBV9
cdr3_aa: CASSVEGNLVKSDTQYF

j_call: TRBJ2-2
d_call: TRBD1
v_call: TRBV25-1
cdr3_aa: CASSESRGRTGELFF

j_call: TRBJ2-5
d_call: TRBD2
v_call: TRBV9
cdr3_aa: CASSVVAGGKETQYF

j_call: TRBJ2-3
d_call: -
v_call: TRBV28
cdr3_aa: CASSGGRRTDTQYF

j_call: TRBJ2-3
d_call: TRBD2
v_call: TRBV4-3
cdr3_aa: CASSQATGTIIITDTQYF

j_call: TRBJ1-3
d_call: -
v_call: TRBV6-1
cdr3_aa: CASSDYRSLSGNTIYF

j_call: TRBJ2-3
d_call: -
v_call: TRBV7-3
cdr3_aa: CASSLTSSSTDTQYF

j_call: TRBJ2-1
d_call: -
v_call: TRBV19
cdr3_aa: CASSIDSSSYNEQFF

j_call: TRBJ2-7
d_call: -
v_call: TRBV9
cdr3_aa: CASSNSWGASYEQYF

j_call: TRBJ2-7
d_call: TRBD1
v_call: TRBV10-3
cdr3_aa: CAIKQGASSYEQYF

j_call: TRBJ2-2
d_call: -
v_call: TRBV6-5
cdr3_aa: CASIRQAHTGELFF

j_call: TRBJ2-7
d_call: TRBD1
v_call: TRBV5-1
cdr3_aa: CASSLVDRAYEQYF